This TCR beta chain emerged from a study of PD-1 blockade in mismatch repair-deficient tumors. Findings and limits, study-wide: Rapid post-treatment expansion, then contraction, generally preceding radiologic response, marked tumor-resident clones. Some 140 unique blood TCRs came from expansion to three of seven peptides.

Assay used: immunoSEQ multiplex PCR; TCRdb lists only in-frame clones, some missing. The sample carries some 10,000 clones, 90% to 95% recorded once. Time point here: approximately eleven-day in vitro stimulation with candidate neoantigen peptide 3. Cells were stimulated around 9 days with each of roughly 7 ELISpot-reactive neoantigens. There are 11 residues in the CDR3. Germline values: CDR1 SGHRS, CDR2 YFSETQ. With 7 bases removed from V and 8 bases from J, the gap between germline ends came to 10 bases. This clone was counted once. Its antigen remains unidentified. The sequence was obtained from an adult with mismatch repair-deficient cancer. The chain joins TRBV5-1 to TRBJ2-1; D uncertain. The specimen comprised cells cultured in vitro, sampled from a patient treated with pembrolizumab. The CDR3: CASGKGDEQFF. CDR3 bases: TGCGCCAGCGGTAAGGGTGATGAGCAGTTCTTC.